This T cell receptor (beta chain) was documented in a study of Graves' ophthalmopathy and Graves' hyperthyroidism listed by TCRdb under 2018. Notes on the research overall: Peripheral blood was collected at initial diagnosis, prior to any treatment. T-cell repertoires of thyroid tissue and blood were compared in about 6 hyperthyroidism patients. To explore V-J signatures distinguishing ophthalmopathy from hyperthyroidism, a discovery set of roughly 98 patients (fewer than 45 ophthalmopathy, 55 to 60 stable hyperthyroidism) was enrolled. To tell Graves' ophthalmopathy apart from Graves' hyperthyroidism, and to predict which patients would progress to ophthalmopathy, the study relied on TCR beta repertoire signatures. The independent validation cohort included approximately 19 hyperthyroidism patients plus 17 patients who later progressed from hyperthyroidism to ophthalmopathy. In total, over 130 blood samples were TCR-sequenced: some 40 ophthalmopathy, under 85 hyperthyroidism and some 17 hyperthyroidism-to-ophthalmopathy patients. For training and testing, the 80 to 100 patients in the discovery cohort were randomly divided in a 7:3 ratio. Following sample collection, hyperthyroidism patients were given methimazole at a starting dose of 30 mg daily, and ophthalmopathy patients were given high-dose intravenous methylprednisolone.

The ophthalmopathy patients had moderately to severely active disease, with a Clinical Activity Score of 3 or higher, a NOSPECS grade of 4 or higher, and a disease duration of less than 3 months. Patients with other autoimmune diseases, uncontrolled infections, pregnancy or lactation were excluded from the study. Clinical symptoms, serum thyroxine, TRAb, thyroid ultrasound and orbital computed tomography formed the basis of the diagnosis. Using Ficoll-Paque density gradient centrifugation, PBMCs were isolated from over 8.5 ml of fresh peripheral blood. Total RNA was extracted using Trizol reagent, and RNA quality was checked on an Agilent 2100 Bioanalyzer. The trim is 4 bases for V and 0 bases for J, with a gap of 12 bases between the germline ends. Per the germline V gene, MNHEY is the CDR1 and SVGEGT is the CDR2. The CDR3 measures 15 amino acids from cysteine to phenylalanine. CDR3 DNA is the only sequence kept; it has 45 bases, read in frame from the first base.

Beyond this particular receptor, the publication reports: Sample size was not statistically predetermined, and group allocation was not concealed from the investigators. Ophthalmopathy was separated from stable hyperthyroidism by the 13-signature model with roughly 90% sensitivity and about 81% specificity in cross-validation and with 80%/75% in the test set. Among expanded thyroid clonotypes with frequency above 0.001, most also showed up in blood, which suggests that blood repertoires may reflect the thyroid immune response. In validation, the model predicted ophthalmopathy progression with 55% to 71% sensitivity and roughly 78% specificity; some 13 predicted patients were CT-confirmed with GO in a median of around 6 months.

For repertoire sequencing, TCR beta CDR3 regions were amplified from RNA transcripts. A first-round RT-PCR used HTBI primers with the Qiagen OneStep RT-PCR kit, followed by a second-round multiplex PCR, size selection and purification. Sequencing of the libraries was carried out on an Illumina HiSeq2000 in paired-end mode with 100 bp reads. The original pipeline was this. SOAPnuke was used for read processing, and reads with adapters, uncalled bases, a mean Phred below 15, or no exact constant-primer or identifier match were discarded. COPE v1.2.5 was used to merge the high-quality paired reads. Clonotypes were defined as unique nucleotide sequences and were aligned to IMGT TRB V, D and J references using MiTCR v1.1. Analysis was restricted to V-J combinations with a frequency above 0.0001, which covered roughly 99% of repertoires. For each V-J combination, a TCR clonal expansion and chaos score was defined as the ratio of F50 clonal expansion to chaos observed in the TCRdist matrix. Features were reduced by Welch's t-statistics and random forest to over 10 V-J combinations, which fed a naive Bayes classifier. The Morisita-Horn index was used to measure how similar the thyroid and blood repertoires were. In-frame beta chains were kept once TCRdb had trimmed the public reads at Q25 with fastp and called clones with MiXCR. Each entry merges the rows of one CDR3 protein and shows their most common DNA and genes. TCRdb, not the original authors, processed these V and J calls. The sample contains about 160,000 distinct CDR3 sequences, less than 45% of them found a single time. Clones ranked in the top ten supply 5.8% of the sample.

Of note for this clonotype: The antigen this receptor binds is unknown. No clone much larger than this one lies a single base away; base qualities are absent.

This clonotype was sampled from a woman between 35 and 50 years old with Graves' ophthalmopathy. Donor details come from another sample of the same person, matched by shared clones. The sample taken for sequencing was peripheral blood. The receptor chain draws on TRBV6-2 or TRBV6-3 and TRBJ1-2; no D gene is confidently identified. DNA sequence: TGTGCCAGCAGTTTGCGACTCCGGCCTAACTATGGCTACACCTTC. It is translated as CASSLRLRPNYGYTF.